Following are 31 T cell receptor beta chains from one sample sequenced in a study of shared clonotypes between healthy human individuals. Naive CD8 cells comprised CD45RO-negative, CCR7-positively selected cells, excluding terminally differentiated effector memory CD45RA+ cells. Profiling relied on immunoSEQ multiplex PCR, and the TCRdb table lists in-frame clones only, not all of them. The data hold more than 500,000 clones, with approximately 95% observed a single time. The sample taken for sequencing was naive CD8+ T cells sorted from blood. These receptor sequences come from a woman aged 30 to 39 in good health.

This clone was seen a single time. CDR3 sequence reads: CASSFTGAAYEQYF. In DNA, the CDR3 is TGTGCCAGCAGCTTCACGGGGGCCGCCTACGAGCAGTACTTC. This chain uses TRBV5-6 with TRBJ2-7, with D perhaps given as TRBD1 or TRBD2 (6 bases each). Germline V gene lookup returns CDR1 SGHDT and CDR2 YYEEEE. The V end was cut by 2 bases, the J end by 2 bases, with 11 bases between. The CDR3 is made up of 14 amino acids.

The chain is built from TRBV5-6 and TRBJ2-5; 13 bases are a match to TRBD2. The end of the DNA fits TRBJ2-7 better, so the J call may be wrong. Per the germline V gene, CDR1 is SGHDT and CDR2 is YYEEEE. CDR3 size: 14 residues. CDR3 sequence: CASSWGLAGTEQYF. As DNA, the CDR3 is TGTGCCAGCAGCTGGGGACTAGCGGGAACCGAGCAGTACTTC.

This sequence joins TRBV27 and TRBJ2-1; D gene unclear. V gave up 2 bases and J gave up 3 bases, with 11 bases separating them. Germline CDR1 MNHEY, CDR2 SMNVEV (reference sequence). The CDR3 runs 15 residues. The DNA for the CDR3 is TGTGCCAGCAGTTTACGATCGCCAGGCTACAATGAGCAGTTCTTC. Translation gives CASSLRSPGYNEQFF.

The V and J genes are TRBV27 and TRBJ2-7; 9 nucleotides line up with TRBD1. Germline values: CDR1 MNHEY, CDR2 SMNVEV (reference sequence). The trim removed 5 bases at V and 4 bases at J, leaving 9 bases unmatched. The CDR3 consists of 15 residues. CDR3 amino acids: CASSTRRQGVYEQYF. CDR3 DNA: TGTGCCAGCAGTACTCGACGACAGGGGGTTTACGAGCAGTACTTC.

The rearrangement uses TRBV2 and TRBJ2-2, with D unclear. This CDR3 contains 14 residues. With 4 bases removed from V and 6 bases from J, the gap between germline ends came to 12 bases. The V gene's germline CDR1 is SNHLY and CDR2 FYNNEI. The CDR3 nucleotides are TGTGCCAGCAGTGCCTCACCCCAGGCCGGGGAGCTGTTTTTT. Translating gives CASSASPQAGELFF.

The rearrangement joins TRBV11-2 to TRBJ2-7; D possibly uses TRBD1 or TRBD2 (5 bases each). There are 12 residues in the CDR3. Germline-derived CDR1 and CDR2 are SGHAT and FQNNGV. V was cut by 4 bases and J by 5 bases, with 9 bases left in between. CDR3 bases: TGTGCCAGCAGCTCCGGGGACCACGAGCAGTACTTC. Its protein is CASSSGDHEQYF.

As to this clone: Other DNA sequences of this sample code for an identical CDR3. This chain uses TRBV5-1 with TRBJ2-7; D ambiguous. Deletions cut 0 bases from V and 4 bases from J, with 8 bases between. The germline V gene has CDR1 SGHRS and CDR2 YFSETQ. This CDR3 is built from 13 residues. The CDR3: CASSLGTLYEQYF. The DNA of the CDR3 is TGCGCCAGCAGCTTGGGAACACTTTACGAGCAGTACTTC.

CDR3 sequence: CASSYYGGSVYEQYF. Written as DNA, the CDR3 is TGTGCCAGCAGTTATTACGGGGGGTCCGTCTACGAGCAGTACTTC. V is TRBV6-5 and J is TRBJ2-7; TRBD2 matches 7 bases. J lost 3 bases, V lost 3 bases, and 8 bases had no gene match. The CDR3 loop spans 15 amino acids. The germline CDR1 and CDR2 sequences are MNHEY and SVGAGI.

This CDR3 is CSVWYNYEQYF. The CDR3 bases are TGCAGCGTCTGGTATAATTACGAGCAGTACTTC. The V call is TRBV29-1, the J call TRBJ2-5; D unresolved. The J call may be in error: the DNA end matches TRBJ2-7 better. Germline values: CDR1 SQVTM, CDR2 ANQGSEA. The CDR3 spans 11 residues.

In this sample, this clone turned up once. The genes are TRBV11-2 and TRBJ2-1; 9 bases agree with TRBD2. Germline values: CDR1 SGHAT, CDR2 FQNNGV. The CDR3 extends over 18 amino acids. V lost 1 base to trimming and J lost 7 bases; unmatched junction nucleotides: 14. For the CDR3, the DNA is TGTGCCAGCAGCTTAGTAGAGGAGTGGCGGGAGGGCCAGAATGAGCAGTTCTTC. Its translation is CASSLVEEWREGQNEQFF.

This sequence joins TRBV4-1 and TRBJ2-6; 11 nucleotides align to TRBD2. Trimming removed 1 base from V and 2 bases from J; junction bases left unmatched: 10. CDR1 and CDR2 from the germline V gene are MGHRA and YSYEKL. There are 20 residues in the CDR3. The CDR3 protein is CASSQVAGGPFFPGANVLTF. The CDR3 DNA reads TGCGCCAGCAGCCAAGTAGCGGGAGGGCCGTTCTTTCCTGGGGCCAACGTCCTGACTTTC.

The chain uses TRBV19 and TRBJ2-5; D gene ambiguous. Per germline, CDR1 LNHDA and CDR2 SQIVND (reference sequence). This CDR3 has 15 amino acids. Trimming removed 1 base from V and 1 base from J, with 10 bases in between. The CDR3 DNA follows: TGTGCCAGTAGTATAGCCGGCCCCGGCCAAGAGACCCAGTACTTC. It translates to CASSIAGPGQETQYF.

The chain is built from TRBV10-3 and TRBJ1-2, with D possibly being TRBD1 (6 bases). V lost 5 bases and J lost 1, with 14 bases in between. Germline loops: CDR1 ENHRY, CDR2 SYGVKD. This CDR3 is built from 15 residues. The CDR3 sequence is CAISNSGAVNYGYTF. CDR3 sequence (DNA): TGTGCCATCAGTAATTCAGGGGCCGTTAACTATGGCTACACCTTC.

The genes are TRBV27 and TRBJ2-5, with a weak D call TRBD1 (6 bases). Judging by the DNA end, TRBJ2-7 fits better; the J call may be wrong. CDR3 length: 13 amino acids. Germline V gives CDR1 MNHEY, CDR2 SMNVEV (reference sequence). In DNA form, the CDR3 reads TGTGCCAGCGGAGCCGGACAGTCCTACGAGCAGTACTTC. Protein sequence: CASGAGQSYEQYF.

The rearrangement joins TRBV28 to TRBJ2-1; D may be TRBD2 (5 bases). Per the germline V gene, CDR1 is MDHEN and CDR2 is SYDVKM. The V end was cut by 5 bases, the J end by 3 bases, with 14 bases between. This CDR3 has 15 residues. The DNA for the CDR3 is TGTGCCAGCAGTCCCCCTTTAGCGTACTACAATGAGCAGTTCTTC. Residues: CASSPPLAYYNEQFF.

The gene calls are TRBV4-1 and TRBJ2-7, with 8 bases aligning to TRBD1. The CDR3 contains 14 residues. Germline-derived CDR1 and CDR2 are MGHRA and YSYEKL. V lost 0 bases to trimming and J lost 4 bases; unmatched junction nucleotides: 2. The CDR3 bases are TGCGCCAGCAGCCAAGATACAGGGGGTTACGAGCAGTACTTC. As protein: CASSQDTGGYEQYF.

This clone was detected only a few times. DNA for the CDR3: TGTGCCAGCCGCGGAACGGGCTACGAGCAGTACTTC. Its protein product is CASRGTGYEQYF. The rearrangement joins TRBV7-9 to TRBJ2-7; no firm D call. Trimming removed 8 bases at V and 3 bases at J, with 11 bases between. This CDR3 has 12 residues. Germline assignment: CDR1 SEHNR and CDR2 FQNEAQ (reference sequence).

Note on this clone: Mismatch with germline at one junction end may stem from a read error. The chain links TRBV2 to TRBJ2-7, with TRBD2 matching over 10 bases. Looked up from germline, CDR1 is SNHLY and CDR2 is FYNNEI. The length of the CDR3 is 17 residues. CDR3 DNA: TGTGCCAGCAGTCAAGCTACTGAACTAGCGGGGAGCTACGAGCAGTACTTC. Translation gives CASSQATELAGSYEQYF.

CDR3 sequence: CASRFTYEQYF. CDR3 bases: TGTGCCAGCAGGTTCACCTACGAGCAGTACTTC. This chain connects TRBV6-1 to TRBJ2-7; no reliable D call. V gave up 6 bases and J gave up 2 bases, with 5 bases separating them. The germline gives CDR1 MNHNS, CDR2 SASEGT. The CDR3 runs 11 residues.

The V and J genes are TRBV7-2 and TRBJ2-7, with TRBD1 matching 7 bases. The junction had 8 bases not matched to a gene; V was cut back by 6 bases and J by 3 bases. The CDR3 totals 14 residues. The V gene's germline CDR1 is SGHTA and CDR2 FQGNSA. This CDR3 is CASRGQSSFYEQYF. The CDR3 DNA is TGTGCCAGCAGGGGACAGAGTAGCTTCTACGAGCAGTACTTC.

This chain uses TRBV4-1 with TRBJ1-6; unclear D gene. Germline loops: CDR1 MGHRA, CDR2 YSYEKL. Trimming stripped 1 base from V and 10 bases from J, with 8 bases between. The CDR3 consists of 13 residues. CDR3 DNA: TGCGCCAGCAGCCAAGCACGAGTCTCACCCCTCCACTTT. Protein: CASSQARVSPLHF.

The V and J genes are TRBV2 and TRBJ1-1, with a tentative D call TRBD1 (5 bases). The CDR3 loop spans 11 amino acids. Germline assignment: CDR1 SNHLY and CDR2 FYNNEI. V lost 8 bases and J 11 bases, leaving 15 bases between the germline ends. The CDR3 sequence: CASGWAGNAFF. CDR3 DNA sequence: TGTGCCAGCGGGTGGGCAGGGAACGCTTTCTTT.

This chain connects TRBV11-2 to TRBJ2-5; D remains ambiguous. Per germline, CDR1 SGHAT and CDR2 FQNNGV. The length of the CDR3 is 14 residues. Trimming removed 1 base from V and 1 base from J, with 7 bases in between. The chain's CDR3 is CASSLVRFQETQYF. CDR3 DNA: TGTGCCAGCAGCTTAGTTAGGTTCCAAGAGACCCAGTACTTC.

The chain is built from TRBV5-6 and TRBJ2-7, with D possibly TRBD1 on 6 matching bases. Germline V gives CDR1 SGHDT, CDR2 YYEEEE. Trimming took 4 bases from V and 2 from J, leaving 13 bases between them. There are 14 residues in the CDR3. CDR3 region: CASSLGTGTYEQYF. CDR3 in DNA: TGTGCCAGCAGCCTAGGTACAGGGACCTACGAGCAGTACTTC. Full variable domain (outside the CDR3, taken from reference TRBV5-6 and TRBJ2-7): DAGVTQSPTHLIKTRGQQVTLRCSPKSGHDTVSWYQQALGQGPQFIFQYYEEEERQRGNFPDRFSGHQFPNYSSELNVNALLLGDSALYLCASSLGTGTYEQYFGPGTRLTVT.

The chain has TRBV19 and TRBJ1-1, with D unclear. CDR1 and CDR2 (germline): LNHDA, SQIVND (reference sequence). V was trimmed by 6 bases and J by 8 bases, leaving 13 bases between them. The CDR3 extends over 12 amino acids. CDR3 coding DNA: TGTGCCAGTAGCCATACCGCGCTAGAAGCTTTCTTT. This encodes CASSHTALEAFF.

This chain links TRBV10-2 with TRBJ2-7; D gene uncertain. The V and J ends lost 4 bases and 0 bases respectively, with 10 bases between them. CDR1 is WSHSY and CDR2 is SAAADI in the germline V gene. The CDR3 is 14 amino acids. This CDR3 is CASSVAESSYEQYF. CDR3 sequence (DNA): TGCGCCAGCAGTGTGGCGGAAAGCTCCTACGAGCAGTACTTC.

The V call is TRBV9, the J call TRBJ2-1; a weak D match, TRBD1 (5 bases). The V end lost 10 bases, the J end lost 7 bases, and 18 bases lay between the germline ends. The CDR3 has 13 residues. Germline lookup yields CDR1 SGDLS and CDR2 YYNGEE. The CDR3 DNA reads TGTGCCGGCTCGGAGAACTCAGGGAATGAGCAGTTCTTC. Protein sequence: CAGSENSGNEQFF.

V is TRBV27 and J is TRBJ2-7; 10 bases line up with TRBD2. Germline V lookup: CDR1 MNHEY, CDR2 SMNVEV (reference sequence). The CDR3 has 14 residues. Losses at the gene ends were 3 bases for V and 8 bases for J; bases not matched to a gene: 7. CDR3 in amino acids: CASSLVAGGHKQYF. The CDR3 DNA reads as TGTGCCAGCAGTTTGGTAGCGGGAGGTCACAAGCAGTACTTC.

This chain connects TRBV28 to TRBJ2-1; 8 bases are shared with TRBD2. Germline loops: CDR1 MDHEN, CDR2 SYDVKM. J lost 9 bases, V lost 3 bases, and 7 bases had no gene match. The CDR3 runs to 14 residues. CDR3 in DNA: TGTGCCAGCAGTTTCTCTCTAGCGGGTGGTGAGCAGTTCTTC. It is translated as CASSFSLAGGEQFF.

The chain employs TRBV28 and TRBJ1-5; D gene unclear. CDR3 length equals 14 residues. In germline, CDR1 is MDHEN, CDR2 SYDVKM. The germline V and J ends were trimmed by 5 bases and 0 bases, with 8 bases remaining between them. DNA for the CDR3: TGTGCCAGCAGTCCGGTGGGTAGCAATCAGCCCCAGCATTTT. Translating it yields CASSPVGSNQPQHF.

The gene calls are TRBV28 and TRBJ2-7; maybe TRBD2 (6 bases). CDR1 MDHEN and CDR2 SYDVKM come from the germline V gene. This CDR3 has 14 residues. Trimming removed 3 bases at V and 5 bases at J, with 14 bases between. CDR3 in amino acids: CASSLFRGSNEQYF. The DNA of the CDR3 is TGTGCCAGCAGTTTGTTCCGGGGGAGCAACGAGCAGTACTTC.